This T cell receptor (beta chain) was captured in a study of chemoradiotherapy in HPV16-positive cancers (dated by TCRdb to the early 2020s). Describing the broader study: Functional T-cell assays on cells from two HPV16-positive patients defined candidate HPV-specific T-cell clones and common TCR motifs. The candidate HPV-specific TCRs and motifs were subsequently tracked in TCR repertoires obtained from roughly 78 patients with HPV-related cancers. Whether T-cell immunity against the HPV oncoproteins E6 and E7 changes during chemoradiotherapy and whether survival is affected by this immunity were examined in the study.

Because repertoires were sampled repeatedly during chemoradiotherapy, clonal expansion in the tumor microenvironment could be followed. From the cysteine through the phenylalanine, the CDR3 covers 16 amino acids. Only the CDR3 DNA stays, 48 bases, in frame from base 1. CDR1 and CDR2 were assigned from the germline V gene as SGHAT and FQNNGV. The junction shows trimming of 5 bases on V and 4 bases on J, and the gene matches do not reach 12 bases of it. Library generation was performed with the immunoSEQ multiplex PCR assay. TCRdb took over this immuneACCESS table, retaining in-frame rearrangements with V and J assigned. Such tables are incomplete; in checked studies, under half of the missing clones stem from an unresolved V gene, and the remainder is unexplained. In this sample the table shows more than 10,000 clones, about 88% of which occur a single time. Of the sample, more than 20% falls within the top ten clones.

A word on this clone: Its recognized antigen is unknown. It has no much larger one-base neighbor in the sample; base qualities were not kept.

General study outcomes and caveats: The functional definition of HPV-specific T cells came from only a couple of HPV16-positive patients, and the survival association was reported for HPV16-positive patients. In HPV16-positive patients, expansion of HPV-responsive T cells during chemoradiotherapy was associated with improved recurrence-free survival. Expansion of candidate HPV-specific clones and E7-related TCR motifs was observed in the tumor microenvironment during treatment, whereas no such expansion was observed for non-HPV-specific T cells.

The TCR comes from a human donor with HPV-associated anogenital cancer. This receptor chain uses TRBV11-2 and TRBJ2-7; TRBD1 aligns with 9 central bases. The sequencing used blood, collected from a patient who underwent chemoradiotherapy. The encoded CDR3 is CASSRRTGDGTYEQYF. In nucleotides, the sequence is TGTGCCAGCAGCAGGCGGACAGGGGATGGGACTTACGAGCAGTACTTC. With the portions outside the CDR3 filled from the reference TRBV11-2 and TRBJ2-7 genes, the complete variable region becomes EAGVAQSPRYKIIEKRQSVAFWCNPISGHATLYWYQQILGQGPKLLIQFQNNGVVDDSQLPKDRFSAERLKGVDSTLKIQPAKLEDSAVYLCASSRRTGDGTYEQYFGPGTRLTVT.